This TCR beta chain stems from a study of T cell clonotyping in hematopoietic cell transplantation. Regarding the study as a whole: No sorting was done, leaving CD4 and CD8 contributions mixed. Recipient TCR diversity dropped after transplant; expanded clonotypes rose from day 30 to 180. Higher Inverse Simpson Index values in graft donor and pretransplant recipient predicted broader posttransplant TCR diversity.

The protocol was immunoSEQ multiplex PCR, while the TCRdb copy is restricted to in-frame clones and leaves out a portion. Of about 45,000 clones in the sample, 90% to 95% were seen once. Notes on this clone: The antigen is not known.

This TCR came from a woman aged 45-65 years in good health. Some clones in this sample may be carry-over from other donors' samples. The sample was peripheral blood mononuclear cells.

This CDR3 is CASSPTGSGNTIYF. In DNA, the CDR3 is TGTGCCAGCAGTCCGACAGGGTCTGGAAACACCATATATTTT. The rearrangement links TRBV6-4 to TRBJ1-3; 7 bases match TRBD1. Trimming removed 5 bases from V and 1 base from J; junction bases left unmatched: 2. This CDR3 spans 14 amino acids. Germline lookup yields CDR1 MRHNA and CDR2 SNTAGT.